The present T cell receptor (beta chain) was sequenced within a study of T cell repertoires in ileal Crohn's disease. Overall study context: Every patient was operated on for stricturing (roughly 60%) or penetrating (approximately 40%) complications. MI samples are biopsies from the surgical specimen's proximal margin. Regarding the study as a whole: Clonal expansions were more frequent in active smokers than non-smokers at surgery. Compared with CD4 T cells, sorted CD8 cells carried more expanded clones.

Time point indicated: proximal margin of the surgical specimen (macroscopically non-inflamed). This table comes from immunoSEQ multiplex PCR, and its TCRdb copy is limited to in-frame clones, with some not included. The data show some 5,000 clones, roughly 84% seen once. Details on this clone: The antigen remains undetermined.

The source is an adult with Crohn's disease. Sequenced input: ileal tissue.

This CDR3 reads CSAGVRNTIYF. For the CDR3, the DNA is TGCAGTGCTGGAGTCCGAAACACCATATATTTT. This chain uses TRBV20-1 with TRBJ1-3; D gene uncertain. Per the germline V gene, CDR1 is DFQATT and CDR2 is SNEGSKA (reference sequence). V was pared by 5 bases and J by 5 bases, with 7 bases between. This CDR3 has 11 residues.